This entry lists 11 T cell receptor beta chains sequenced from one sample in a study of shared clonotypes between healthy human individuals. CD45RO-negative cells were positively selected for CCR7, leaving out terminally differentiated effector memory CD45RA+ cells. TCRdb keeps only in-frame clones here, not all; method: immunoSEQ multiplex PCR. Here the sample spans about 2.1 million clones, about 92% being singletons. Sequenced: naive CD8+ T cells from PBMCs. These receptors came from a young man in good health. Some clones in this sample may be carry-over from other donors' samples.

V is TRBV27 and J is TRBJ1-4; the match to TRBD1 covers 9 bases. Trimming took 5 bases from V and 6 from J; bases not matched to a gene: 4. CDR1 is MNHEY and CDR2 is SMNVEV in the germline V gene (reference sequence). The CDR3 consists of 14 residues. The CDR3 bases are TGTGCCAGCAGTGTCCGGGACAGGGATGAAAAACTGTTTTTT. Its protein product is CASSVRDRDEKLFF. The full variable domain, its missing parts supplied by reference TRBV27 and TRBJ1-4, is EAQVTQNPRYLITVTGKKLTVTCSQNMNHEYMSWYRQDPGLGLRQIYYSMNVEVTDKGDVPEGYKVSRKEKRNFPLILESPSPNQTSLYFCASSVRDRDEKLFFGSGTQLSVL.

The rearrangement joins TRBV27 to TRBJ1-1; D might be TRBD1 (5 bases). The V end was cut by 6 bases, the J end by 1 base, with 12 bases between. CDR3 length equals 14 residues. The V gene's germline CDR1 is MNHEY and CDR2 SMNVEV (reference sequence). CDR3 nucleotide sequence: TGTGCCAGCAGAAATACTGGGGGGAACACTGAAGCTTTCTTT. It specifies CASRNTGGNTEAFF.

Of note for this clone: The same CDR3 also results from other DNA sequences found in this sample. The chain carries TRBV27 and TRBJ2-1; TRBD2 matches at 8 bases. The CDR3 contains 14 residues. The germline gives CDR1 MNHEY, CDR2 SMNVEV (reference sequence). V lost 5 bases, J lost 2 bases, and 2 bases stayed unmatched. CDR3 sequence (DNA): TGTGCCAGCAGTCCCGGGGGGGCCTACAATGAGCAGTTCTTC. Protein product: CASSPGGAYNEQFF.

The chain links TRBV19 to TRBJ1-1; D is ambiguous. Germline CDR1 LNHDA, CDR2 SQIVND (reference sequence). Trimming took 5 bases from V and 3 from J, leaving 10 bases between them. CDR3 size: 13 residues. CDR3 region: CASSLGSDTEAFF. In nucleotides, the CDR3 is TGTGCCAGTAGTTTGGGTTCGGACACTGAAGCTTTCTTT.

The chain combines TRBV11-2 with TRBJ2-7; D is perhaps TRBD2 (6 bases). The germline V and J ends were trimmed by 5 bases and 0 bases, with 11 bases remaining between them. The CDR3 is 14 residues long. The germline V gene has CDR1 SGHAT and CDR2 FQNNGV. The CDR3 nucleotides read TGTGCCAGCAGCCGGGACTCCGGCTCCTACGAGCAGTACTTC. As protein: CASSRDSGSYEQYF.

The V gene is TRBV2, the J gene TRBJ2-5; a possible D gene is TRBD1 (6 bases). Trimming cost V 6 bases and J 1 base, with 24 bases left between them. The germline V gene encodes CDR1 SNHLY and CDR2 FYNNEI. The CDR3 has 18 residues. In DNA, the CDR3 is TGTGCCAGCAGCCGCTTGGGGCAGGTAGGGGGATTCCAAGAGACCCAGTACTTC. It specifies CASSRLGQVGGFQETQYF.

The gene calls are TRBV9 and TRBJ1-2, with D tentatively TRBD1 (6 bases). Germline-derived CDR1 and CDR2 are SGDLS and YYNGEE. The V gene lost 0 bases and the J gene lost 7 bases, with 10 bases spanning the gap. This CDR3 region has 13 residues. The CDR3 loop is CASSVVQGFGYTF. The DNA of the CDR3 is TGTGCCAGCAGCGTAGTACAGGGATTTGGCTACACCTTC.

The rearrangement joins TRBV5-5 to TRBJ2-7, with 10 bases aligning to TRBD2. The CDR3 runs to 16 residues. The trim removed 0 bases at V and 3 bases at J, leaving 6 bases unmatched. The V gene's germline CDR1 is SGHKS and CDR2 YYEKEE (reference sequence). The CDR3, as DNA: TGTGCCAGCAGCTTGGACTGGACTAGCGGTAACTACGAGCAGTACTTC. Translation gives CASSLDWTSGNYEQYF.

V gene TRBV6-5 combines with J gene TRBJ2-1; D perhaps matches TRBD2 (6 bases). CDR1 and CDR2 from the germline V gene are MNHEY and SVGAGI. The V end was cut by 0 bases, the J end by 7 bases, with 16 bases between. The CDR3 is 16 amino acids. The CDR3: CASSYSGGGSWNEQFF. The CDR3 DNA reads as TGTGCCAGCAGTTACTCCGGGGGAGGAAGTTGGAATGAGCAGTTCTTC.

This clone was seen a single time. The rearrangement joins TRBV6-6 to TRBJ2-7; the D gene is possibly TRBD2 (5 bases). Germline V gene sequence: CDR1 MNHNY, CDR2 SVGAGI (reference sequence). Trimming shortened V by 0 bases and J by 2 bases, and 11 bases separated the two germline ends. This CDR3 has 15 residues. The CDR3 sequence: CASSYSSDWTYEQYF. The DNA for the CDR3 is TGTGCCAGCAGTTACTCTTCGGACTGGACCTACGAGCAGTACTTC.

The sample holds one count of this clone. The chain combines TRBV27 with TRBJ2-3; D gene unclear. The V gene lost 3 bases and the J gene lost 1 base, with 8 bases spanning the gap. The germline V gene encodes CDR1 MNHEY and CDR2 SMNVEV (reference sequence). The CDR3 sequence is 14 residues long. The CDR3 DNA reads as TGTGCCAGCAGTTTCCAGTGGGGCACAGATACGCAGTATTTT. Residues: CASSFQWGTDTQYF.